These T cell receptor beta chains were read from a single sample in a study of cytomegalovirus exposure and HLA in healthy donors. Generated by immunoSEQ multiplex PCR, the TCRdb table keeps only in-frame clones and is missing some. Of about 210,000 clones listed, around 83% are singletons. The material sequenced was PBMCs. All receptors derive from a man between 35 and 55 years old in good health and CMV-seropositive. The CDR3 runs from the conserved cysteine through the conserved F or W. A D gene is named only where the DNA matches it firmly. Clone size is not always given. Where it is, it says once, few, many or a class for expanded clones.

TRBV4-3	.	TRBJ1-2	.	CASSQALTVYGYTF	TGCGCCAGCAGCCAGGCCCTGACAGTTTATGGCTACACCTTC
TRBV6-5	.	TRBJ1-2	few	CASSSGPPAYGYTF	TGTGCCAGCAGCTCAGGGCCACCCGCCTATGGCTACACCTTC
TRBV6-5	.	TRBJ2-5	.	CASGRETQYF	TGTGCCAGCGGGAGGGAGACCCAGTACTTC
TRBV28	.	TRBJ2-2	.	CASRVRLGHTGELFF	TGTGCCAGCAGAGTCCGACTAGGTCACACCGGGGAGCTGTTTTTT
TRBV7-2	.	TRBJ1-2	.	CASSLVATEYGYTF	TGTGCCAGCAGCTTAGTCGCGACAGAATATGGCTACACCTTC
TRBV4-2	TRBD2	TRBJ2-7	.	CASSQDGLLAGVSYEQYF	TGTGCCAGCAGCCAAGACGGCCTACTAGCGGGAGTCAGTTACGAGCAGTACTTC
TRBV25-1	TRBD2	TRBJ2-2	.	CASSEVAGGVGELFF	TGTGCCAGCAGTGAGGTAGCGGGAGGGGTCGGGGAGCTGTTTTTT
TRBV5-4	TRBD2	TRBJ2-1	.	CASSLGLAGDNEQFF	TGTGCCAGCAGCTTGGGGCTAGCGGGAGACAATGAGCAGTTCTTC
TRBV5-4	TRBD2	TRBJ2-7	.	CASSSTSAPSYEQYF	TGTGCCAGCAGCTCTACTAGCGCCCCCTCCTACGAGCAGTACTTC
TRBV6-1	.	TRBJ1-1	.	CASNEDRPNTEAFF	TGTGCCAGCAATGAGGACAGACCGAACACTGAAGCTTTCTTT
TRBV28	TRBD1	TRBJ1-1	few	CASQPYRGRNTEAFF	TGTGCCAGCCAACCGTACAGGGGGAGGAACACTGAAGCTTTCTTT
TRBV7-9	.	TRBJ1-1	.	CASSLQGALNTEAFF	TGTGCCAGCAGCTTACAAGGGGCGCTTAACACTGAAGCTTTCTTT
TRBV21-1	.	TRBJ1-1	.	CASSSLPGQGANEGTEAFF	TGTGCCAGCAGCTCGCTACCGGGACAGGGGGCAAACGAGGGCACTGAAGCTTTCTTT
TRBV5-1	TRBD2	TRBJ2-1	.	CASSTGLAGGPIMNNEQFF	TGCGCCAGCAGCACGGGACTAGCGGGAGGGCCGATAATGAACAATGAGCAGTTCTTC
TRBV6-5	.	TRBJ2-3	few	CASSQRARTDTQYF	TGTGCCAGCAGTCAGCGGGCCCGCACAGATACGCAGTATTTT
TRBV29-1	.	TRBJ1-1	.	CSVEGRNTEAFF	TGCAGCGTTGAAGGCAGGAACACTGAAGCTTTCTTT
TRBV5-1	.	TRBJ1-6	.	CASRDFENSPLHF	TGCGCCAGCCGGGACTTTGAAAATTCACCCCTCCACTTT
TRBV11-3	.	TRBJ2-5	once	CASSLDPGEQYF	TGTGCCAGCAGCTTAGATCCTGGGGAGCAGTACTTC
TRBV28	TRBD1	TRBJ1-1	once	CASSLGGQGAAAFF	TGTGCCAGCAGTTTAGGGGGACAGGGGGCAGCAGCTTTCTTT
TRBV28	.	TRBJ1-5	.	CASSTSGTRGQPQHF	TGTGCCAGCAGTACATCCGGGACACGGGGCCAGCCCCAGCATTTT
TRBV7-9	.	TRBJ2-3	.	CATSSPGSTDTQYF	TGTGCCACCAGTAGTCCAGGCAGCACAGATACGCAGTATTTT
TRBV7-6	TRBD2	TRBJ2-1	.	CASSARLAGGYNEQFF	TGTGCCAGCAGCGCCAGACTAGCGGGAGGGTACAATGAGCAGTTCTTC
TRBV29-1	TRBD1	TRBJ2-7	.	CSVGGGQGGTQYF	TGCAGCGTTGGGGGGGGACAGGGGGGAACCCAGTACTTC
TRBV6-1	TRBD1	TRBJ2-3	.	CASSERGQGAVTDTQYF	TGTGCCAGCAGTGAAAGAGGACAGGGGGCAGTTACAGATACGCAGTATTTT
TRBV5-1	TRBD2	TRBJ2-4	.	CASSPVTSGQNIQYF	TGCGCCAGCAGCCCCGTGACTAGCGGACAAAACATTCAGTACTTC
TRBV5-7	.	TRBJ1-4	.	CASSLAVTNEKLFF	TGTGCCAGCAGCTTGGCGGTAACTAATGAAAAACTGTTTTTT
TRBV6-5	.	TRBJ1-3	.	CASRKQGSGNTIYF	TGTGCCAGCAGAAAACAGGGCTCTGGAAACACCATATATTTT
TRBV2	.	TRBJ1-5	.	CASSEARQSNQPQHF	TGTGCCAGCAGTGAAGCGAGACAGAGCAATCAGCCCCAGCATTTT
TRBV7-8	.	TRBJ2-7	once	CASSRTDSYEQYF	TGTGCCAGCAGCCGGACTGACTCCTACGAGCAGTACTTC
TRBV6-6	.	TRBJ1-2	.	CAITRGSPEYGYTF	TGTGCCATAACTAGGGGGAGCCCGGAGTATGGCTACACCTTC
TRBV6-5	.	TRBJ2-7	.	CASSLFVLSSYEQYF	TGTGCCAGCAGTCTTTTCGTGCTCAGCTCCTACGAGCAGTACTTC
TRBV16	TRBD2	TRBJ2-2	.	CASSFRGDDGELFF	TGTGCCAGCAGCTTTCGGGGGGACGACGGGGAGCTGTTTTTT
TRBV5-1	TRBD1	TRBJ1-1	.	CASSLQGVGTEAFF	TGCGCCAGCAGCTTACAGGGGGTTGGCACTGAAGCTTTCTTT
TRBV2	.	TRBJ2-7	.	CASSKLVQGEQYF	TGTGCCAGCAGTAAGCTTGTCCAGGGTGAGCAGTACTTC
TRBV6-1	.	TRBJ1-2	few	CASRQASYGYTF	TGTGCCAGCAGACAGGCATCCTATGGCTACACCTTC
TRBV6-1	TRBD2	TRBJ2-4	few	CASSETPGGAKNIQYF	TGTGCCAGCAGTGAAACCCCGGGAGGAGCCAAAAACATTCAGTACTTC
TRBV29-1	.	TRBJ2-7	.	CSAQRQTRGEQYF	TGCAGCGCCCAGCGGCAGACCCGTGGCGAGCAGTACTTC
TRBV19	.	TRBJ1-3	.	CASRIRDNPRDSGNTIYF	TGTGCCAGTAGAATCCGGGACAACCCTAGGGACTCTGGAAACACCATATATTTT
TRBV6-1	TRBD1	TRBJ1-5	.	CATQRTGSNQPQHF	TGTGCCACCCAGAGGACAGGTAGCAATCAGCCCCAGCATTTT
TRBV19	.	TRBJ2-7	.	CASSLEVIGTYEQYF	TGTGCCAGTAGTCTGGAGGTGATTGGAACCTACGAGCAGTACTTC
TRBV6-5	.	TRBJ2-5	few	CASSETRGRGTQYF	TGTGCCAGCAGCGAGACACGGGGCAGGGGCACCCAGTACTTC
TRBV29-1	TRBD1	TRBJ2-5	.	CSDDLQGAETQYF	TGCAGCGACGATCTACAGGGGGCTGAGACCCAGTACTTC
TRBV9	TRBD2	TRBJ2-5	.	CASSVGGGREYQETQYF	TGTGCCAGCAGCGTAGGGGGCGGGAGGGAGTACCAAGAGACCCAGTACTTC
TRBV13	TRBD2	TRBJ2-2	once	CASSLDLAGWGAGELFF	TGTGCCAGCAGCTTGGACCTAGCGGGATGGGGCGCCGGGGAGCTGTTTTTT
TRBV5-1	.	TRBJ2-1	.	CASSLAPGDNEQFF	TGCGCCAGCAGCTTGGCTCCGGGGGACAATGAGCAGTTCTTC
TRBV7-2	TRBD2	TRBJ2-7	.	CASSSSGFSSYEQYF	TGTGCCAGCAGCAGTAGCGGGTTTAGCTCCTACGAGCAGTACTTC
TRBV9	TRBD1	TRBJ1-1	.	CASSPAGGSYTEAFF	TGTGCCAGCAGCCCCGCAGGGGGATCCTACACTGAAGCTTTCTTT
TRBV27	.	TRBJ1-3	.	CASSLGGPGNTIYF	TGTGCCAGCAGTTTAGGCGGGCCGGGAAACACCATATATTTT
TRBV2	.	TRBJ1-4	.	CASSWQFNEKLFF	TGTGCCAGCAGTTGGCAGTTTAATGAAAAACTGTTTTTT
TRBV29-1	.	TRBJ2-1	.	CSVESGLIHNEQFF	TGCAGCGTTGAGTCAGGACTTATCCACAATGAGCAGTTCTTC
TRBV5-1	.	TRBJ1-1	.	CASSLDRSNTEAFF	TGCGCCAGCAGCTTGGATAGATCGAACACTGAAGCTTTCTTT
TRBV19	.	TRBJ1-2	.	CASISPQVNYGYTF	TGTGCCAGTATATCCCCGCAGGTTAACTATGGCTACACCTTC
TRBV28	TRBD1	TRBJ1-2	.	CASSNEQGAQGGYTF	TGTGCCAGCAGTAATGAACAGGGGGCGCAGGGGGGCTACACCTTC
TRBV5-4	.	TRBJ2-5	.	CASSLDPGQETQYF	TGTGCCAGCAGCTTGGACCCGGGCCAAGAGACCCAGTACTTC
TRBV5-1	TRBD2	TRBJ2-1	.	CASSLASGGYNEQFF	TGCGCCAGCAGCTTGGCTAGCGGAGGCTACAATGAGCAGTTCTTC
TRBV7-2	TRBD2	TRBJ2-7	.	CASSYGREREQYF	TGTGCCAGCAGCTACGGGCGGGAGCGAGAGCAGTACTTC
TRBV11-2	TRBD1	TRBJ1-4	.	CASSLTGTGDEKLFF	TGTGCCAGCAGCCTGACCGGGACAGGGGACGAAAAACTGTTTTTT